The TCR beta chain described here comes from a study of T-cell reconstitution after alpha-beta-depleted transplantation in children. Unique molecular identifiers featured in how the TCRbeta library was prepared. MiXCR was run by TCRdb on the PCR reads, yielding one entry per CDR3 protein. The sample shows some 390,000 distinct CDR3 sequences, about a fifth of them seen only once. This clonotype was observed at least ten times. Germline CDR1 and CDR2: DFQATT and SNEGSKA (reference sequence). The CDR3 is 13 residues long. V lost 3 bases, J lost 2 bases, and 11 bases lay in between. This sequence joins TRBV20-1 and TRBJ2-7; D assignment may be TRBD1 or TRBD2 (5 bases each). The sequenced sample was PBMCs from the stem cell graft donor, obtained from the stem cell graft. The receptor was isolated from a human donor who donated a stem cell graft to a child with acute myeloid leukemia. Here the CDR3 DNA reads TGCAGTGCTAGGGGGGAGACCACCTACGAGCAGTACTTC. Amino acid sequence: CSARGETTYEQYF.